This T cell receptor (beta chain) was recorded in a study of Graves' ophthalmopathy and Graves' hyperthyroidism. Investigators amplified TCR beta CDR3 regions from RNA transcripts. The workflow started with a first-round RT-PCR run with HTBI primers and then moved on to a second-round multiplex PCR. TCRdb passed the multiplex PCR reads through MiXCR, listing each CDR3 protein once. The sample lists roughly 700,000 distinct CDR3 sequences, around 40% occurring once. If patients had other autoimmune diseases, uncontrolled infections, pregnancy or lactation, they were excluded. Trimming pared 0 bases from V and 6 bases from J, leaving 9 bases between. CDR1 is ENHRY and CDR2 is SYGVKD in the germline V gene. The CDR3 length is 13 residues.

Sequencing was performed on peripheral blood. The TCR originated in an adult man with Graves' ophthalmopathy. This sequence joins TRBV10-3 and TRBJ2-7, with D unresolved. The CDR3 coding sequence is TGTGCCATCAGTGAGTCAAGAGGCGCCGAGCAGTACTTC. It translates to CAISESRGAEQYF.